This T cell receptor beta chain appears in the sequencing data of a study of blood T cell repertoires in COVID-19 (dated by TCRdb to 2018 to 2021). About the full investigation: The collaborator samples originated in the United States, Italy and Spain and spanned the acute and convalescent phases of COVID-19. The prospective study material was composed of cDNA or gDNA derived from T cells, B-cell-depleted T cells, or PBMCs. Subjects who had been exposed to COVID-19, were actively infected with it, or had recovered from it provided the deeply sampled blood TCRbeta repertoires that made up the dataset. The repertoires were released in a freely available public database intended as a resource for research on the immune response to SARS-CoV-2. Samples were obtained from the ongoing ImmuneRACE study (first 160 participants) and from about 1,300 subjects provided by 6 global collaborators. A de-identified subject ID, COVID-19 status, age in years and sex were almost always included in the sample metadata. Where HLA class I and class II types were available, the types were taken from metadata supplied by the sample provider, not from assay-based typing.

About this clone itself: The specificity of this receptor is unknown. Base-call qualities are not available, and no considerably larger clone is one nucleotide away.

TCRbeta CDR3 regions were amplified from genomic DNA by means of the immunoSEQ Assay, a bias-controlled multiplex PCR. In the source study's methods: Nucleated cell counts per sample were estimated from amplification of reference gene primers within the assay. To quantify the absolute abundance of each unique TCRbeta CDR3 rearrangement, sequence reads were collapsed and filtered. For each sample, productive Simpson clonality was calculated by taking the square root of Simpson's diversity index across productive rearrangements. Not all clones reach the TCRdb copy of this immuneACCESS table, which keeps in-frame sequences only. Checked studies attribute under half of the gap to unresolved V genes and leave the rest unexplained. That table is the source of V, J and clone size, and D and trimming were worked out from the DNA. For this sample there are about 260,000 clones; 75% to 95% appear just once. The ten largest clones represent around 2.5% of the sample.

Compared with germline, V lacks 5 bases and J lacks 10 bases; bases without a gene match: 8. Spanning cysteine to phenylalanine, the CDR3 consists of 13 amino acids. Here the CDR3 DNA is all that survives: 39 bases in frame from base 1. The germline V gene yields MDHEN for CDR1 and SYDVKM for CDR2. One collaborating source in Seattle enrolled patients during active infection and followed them longitudinally through the course of disease. Each collaborating institution followed its own protocols to collect whole blood in K2EDTA tubes. For TCRbeta analysis, collaborators shipped samples as frozen whole blood, isolated PBMCs, or DNA extracted from either of those sample types. Study-level results and caveats: The amount of clinical and demographic metadata varied by source and participant and was provided uncurated.

The chain is made from TRBV28 and TRBJ1-1; TRBD1 fits 9 bases in the junction. Sequencing was performed on peripheral blood. The sequence was collected from a person in their late teens or twenties with COVID-19, enrolled during active disease. The sequenced DNA is TGTGCCAGCAGTCCTGGGACAGGGCTCGGAGCTTTCTTT. Translated, it gives CASSPGTGLGAFF.